The sequence of this T cell receptor (beta chain) was determined in a study of T-cell reconstitution after alpha-beta-depleted transplantation in children. Preparation of the TCRbeta library used unique molecular identifiers. TCRdb reanalysed the PCR reads using MiXCR and keeps one entry per CDR3 protein. The sample has around 600,000 distinct CDR3 sequences; about 10% are singletons. The CDR3 covers 16 residues. Unmatched junction bases numbered 13, after V lost 6 bases and J lost 8 bases. Germline CDR1 is MNHEY and CDR2 is SVGEGT. The V call is TRBV6-2 or TRBV6-3, the J call TRBJ2-1, with 10 bases identical to TRBD1. This clonotype was sampled from a human donor who donated a stem cell graft to a child with acute myeloid leukemia. Specimen: PBMCs from the stem cell graft donor, collected from the stem cell graft. CDR3 nucleotides: TGTGCCAGCAGCCGACAGGGGGCCGACATTGGGGATGAGCAGTTCTTC. Its translation is CASSRQGADIGDEQFF.